This TCR beta chain was recorded in a study of control samples from healthy donors and cancer patients (TCRdb year 2020). Details on this clone: The antigen this receptor binds is unknown. No much larger clone exists at a distance of one base, and base qualities are not known.

Library preparation used the immunoSEQ multiplex PCR assay. TCRdb's version of the immuneACCESS table is confined to in-frame rearrangements and falls short of the full clone set. An unresolved V gene accounts for under half of the shortfall where checked; the remainder is of unknown origin. The sample data list 100,000 to 150,000 clones, and under 90% of these were observed just once. The ten largest make up around 7.6% of the sample. V is clipped by 6 bases and J by 8 bases, and the sequence between their germline boundaries is 13 bases long. CDR1 is given as MNHEY and CDR2 as SMNVEV, both from the germline V gene (reference sequence). The CDR3, from cysteine to phenylalanine, totals 13 residues. The entry retains the CDR3 DNA only, 39 bases that are in frame from base 1.

What was sequenced was PBMCs. The chain is encoded by TRBV27 joined to TRBJ1-4, with the D gene uncertain. The origin of this receptor is a man between 50 and 59 years old with head and neck cancer. The nucleotide sequence is given as TGTGCCAGCAGCCTACGTGAGTCCGAAAAACTGTTTTTT. Its translation reads: CASSLRESEKLFF.